What follows describes a single TCR beta chain. Its antigen is currently unknown. Primers covering all TCR V genes were used in emulsion RT-PCR on CD8+ T cells. The data belong to a study of T cell repertoires in breast cancer. Study information: Nine healthy donors served as controls.

The germline gives CDR1 SGHRS, CDR2 YFSETQ. V lost 3 bases and J lost 2; bases outside the gene matches: 7. This CDR3 is built from 15 residues. During the second nested PCR, blocking oligonucleotides suppressed genes that were not paired. Using its own MiXCR run on the emulsion pairing reads, TCRdb lists one record per CDR3 protein. Of about 40,000 distinct CDR3 sequences detected, about 48% appear once; the ten largest clones hold around 60%. Points from the study as a whole: Seven or more patient tumors shared around 19 TCR pairs rarely seen in control blood.

The rearrangement joins TRBV5-1 to TRBJ2-7, with 8 bases fitting TRBD2. What was sequenced was CD8+ T cells. The receptor's source is a pool of human donors with breast cancer or a healthy control (not recorded which). This CDR3 is CASSSGLVIPYEQYF. As DNA, the CDR3 is TGCGCCAGCAGCTCGGGACTAGTTATCCCCTACGAGCAGTACTTC.